This T cell receptor beta chain is from a study of blood T cell repertoires in COVID-19. Overall study: Samples came from the United States, Italy and Spain, spanning acute and convalescent COVID-19.

Some clones are missing from TCRdb's copy, which holds only in-frame ones; the method was immunoSEQ multiplex PCR. The sample gives around 300,000 clones, around 90% of which show up once; 0.94% is in the top ten. CDR3 length: 15 amino acids. The V gene end was trimmed by 3 bases and the J gene end by 4 bases; junction bases not matched to a gene: 4. The germline gives CDR1 SGDLS, CDR2 YYNGEE. The chain is built from TRBV9 and TRBJ2-7; 13 bases match TRBD2. Material: peripheral blood. The sequence was collected from a woman between 40 and 50 years old who had recovered from COVID-19. The CDR3 DNA reads as TGTGCCAGCAGCGAGGGACTAGCGGGATCGTACGAGCAGTACTTC. It translates to CASSEGLAGSYEQYF.